The 9 T cell receptor beta chains reported below all come from one sample, sequenced in a study of T cells in Graves' hyperthyroidism and ophthalmopathy. Amplification of TCR beta CDR3 regions used RNA as the template. The HTBI primer set drove a first-round RT-PCR of the TCR CDR3. TCRdb independently ran MiXCR on the multiplex PCR reads; one entry per CDR3 protein. This sample has around 300,000 distinct CDR3 sequences, with approximately 19% found just once. The material sequenced was blood. Source of these receptors: a man aged 50 or older with Graves' ophthalmopathy.

This clonotype came up once. V and J are TRBV19 and TRBJ2-1; 7 positions agree with TRBD2. The CDR3 has 17 amino acids. Germline V gene data show CDR1 as LNHDA and CDR2 as SQIVND (reference sequence). The trim removed 1 base at V and 4 bases at J, leaving 10 bases unmatched. CDR3 bases: TGTGCCAGTAGTATAGCGGTCGCTAGCGGCAATTACAATGAGCAGTTCTTC. The encoded protein is CASSIAVASGNYNEQFF.

The sample holds many counts of this clonotype. The rearrangement links TRBV3-1 to TRBJ1-6; D unclear. This CDR3 is 15 amino acids long. The germline gives CDR1 LGHDT, CDR2 YNNKEL (reference sequence). V was pared by 0 bases and J by 6 bases, with 9 bases between. The DNA for the CDR3 is TGTGCCAGCAGCCAAGATGGGGTTCTTAATTCACCCCTCCACTTT. It specifies CASSQDGVLNSPLHF.

This chain uses TRBV19 with TRBJ2-5; TRBD2 aligns across 12 bases. This CDR3 has 15 residues. Losses at the gene ends were 6 bases for V and 4 bases for J; bases not matched to a gene: 6. Germline CDR1 and CDR2: LNHDA and SQIVND (reference sequence). This CDR3 is CASSSGGLAGETQYF. The CDR3, as DNA: TGTGCCAGTAGCTCGGGGGGACTAGCGGGAGAGACCCAGTACTTC.

This clonotype was counted ten times or more. The chain is built from TRBV28 and TRBJ1-2; 9 bases align to TRBD1. The trim removed 4 bases at V and 8 bases at J, leaving 5 bases unmatched. CDR1 is MDHEN, CDR2 SYDVKM, per germline. This CDR3 contains 13 residues. The CDR3, as DNA: TGTGCCAGCAGTTCTGGACAGGGGTTCGGCTACACCTTC. Protein sequence: CASSSGQGFGYTF.

This clonotype was seen ten or more times. The V call is TRBV3-1, the J call TRBJ1-1; D gene ambiguous. CDR3 length: 11 amino acids. Per germline, CDR1 LGHDT and CDR2 YNNKEL (reference sequence). Trimming took 2 bases from V and 7 from J, leaving 5 bases between them. CDR3 sequence reads: CASSQLDEAFF. CDR3 bases: TGTGCCAGCAGCCAACTAGATGAAGCTTTCTTT.

This clonotype showed up many times. The CDR3 protein is CASSSRTSGSRLGTDTQYF. Written as DNA, the CDR3 is TGTGCCAGCAGTTCTAGGACTAGCGGGAGTAGGTTAGGCACAGATACGCAGTATTTT. The chain is built from TRBV27 and TRBJ2-3; 13 bases are shared with TRBD2. V lost 4 bases and J lost 1; bases outside the gene matches: 11. Germline CDR1 and CDR2: MNHEY and SMNVEV (reference sequence). The CDR3 contains 19 residues.

This chain joins TRBV28 and TRBJ2-2; 7 bases are shared with TRBD1. Germline values: CDR1 MDHEN, CDR2 SYDVKM. J lost 6 bases, V lost 6 bases, and 4 bases had no gene match. The CDR3 loop spans 13 amino acids. This CDR3 is CASSTGDAGELFF. CDR3 in DNA: TGTGCCAGCAGCACAGGGGATGCCGGGGAGCTGTTTTTT.

This chain links TRBV7-3 with TRBJ2-6, with D possibly TRBD2 on 5 matching bases. CDR3 length equals 15 residues. V shed 4 bases and J shed 1 base, with 8 bases lying between them. The V gene's germline CDR1 is SGHTA and CDR2 FQGTGA. This CDR3 reads CASSSRVSGANVLTF. The CDR3 coding sequence is TGTGCCAGCAGCTCGAGGGTATCTGGGGCCAACGTCCTGACTTTC.

The chain links TRBV5-1 to TRBJ1-5; no firm D call. Between the trimmed V and J ends, which lost 0 bases and 5 bases, there was a span of 6 bases. This CDR3 has 13 amino acids. In germline, CDR1 is SGHRS, CDR2 YFSETQ. CDR3 nucleotides: TGCGCCAGCAGCTTGGGTGTTGATCAGCCCCAGCATTTT. Residues: CASSLGVDQPQHF.